Below, 9 T cell receptor beta chains from the same sample are listed, as sequenced in a study of pediatric ulcerative colitis (dated by TCRdb to the late 2010s). One to two pinch biopsies were taken from the rectum for research during colonoscopy. Receptors were amplified or captured by the immunoSEQ multiplex PCR assay. TCRdb re-hosts the immuneACCESS table, in-frame sequences only. Its copies lack some clones; in the studies checked, an unresolved V gene accounts for under half of them, and the cause for the rest is not known. Present in this sample are more than 15,000 clones, about three quarters of which were seen just once. The ten largest make up about 3% of the sample. The sequenced sample was gut tissue. The source of these receptors is a girl aged 10 to 17 with moderate ulcerative colitis.

This clone was detected a few times. The chain couples TRBV18 to TRBJ1-3; no definite D call. Germline-derived CDR1 and CDR2 are KGHSH and LQKENI. V shed 0 bases and J shed 4 bases, with 1 base lying between them. This CDR3 has 12 residues. The CDR3 spells CASSPPGNTIYF. CDR3 nucleotides: TGTGCCAGCTCACCACCGGGAAACACCATATATTTT.

The gene calls are TRBV6-1 and TRBJ2-4, with D maybe TRBD2 (7 bases). CDR3 length: 14 amino acids. V shed 3 bases and J shed 10 bases, with 16 bases lying between them. Germline V gives CDR1 MNHNS, CDR2 SASEGT. DNA for the CDR3: TGTGCCAGCAGTGAGGGGGGGCTAGAAAGGATTCAGTACTTC. The encoded protein is CASSEGGLERIQYF.

The chain carries TRBV7-3 and TRBJ2-3, with 7 bases fitting TRBD2. Germline V gives CDR1 SGHTA, CDR2 FQGTGA. This CDR3 has 13 amino acids. V trimming: 5 bases; J trimming: 7 bases; junction bases outside the gene matches: 6. The CDR3 nucleotides read TGTGCCAGCAGCGTTAGACTAGCCTATACGCAGTATTTT. Translating gives CASSVRLAYTQYF.

This clone is a singleton in its sample. Other DNA sequences in this specimen translate into the identical CDR3. The chain carries TRBV9 and TRBJ1-4; TRBD1 matches at 7 bases. This CDR3 is built from 14 residues. Germline V gene data show CDR1 as SGDLS and CDR2 as YYNGEE. Germline trimming cut 2 bases from V and 4 bases from J; bases unmatched to any gene: 2. The CDR3, as DNA: TGTGCCAGCAGCGTCGGGACAGTTAATGAAAAACTGTTTTTT. Translating it yields CASSVGTVNEKLFF.

CDR3 amino acids: CASSEGGGRGRETQYF. CDR3 sequence (DNA): TGTGCCAGCAGCGAGGGAGGGGGCAGGGGTCGAGAGACCCAGTACTTC. The chain employs TRBV5-4 and TRBJ2-5; perhaps D is TRBD1 or TRBD2 (7 bases each). Germline assignment: CDR1 SGHNT and CDR2 YYREEE (reference sequence). The V and J ends lost 4 bases and 4 bases respectively, with 20 bases between them. The CDR3 is made up of 16 amino acids.

The gene calls are TRBV9 and TRBJ2-5, with 7 bases identical to TRBD1. The germline gives CDR1 SGDLS, CDR2 YYNGEE. The CDR3 covers 14 residues. The V gene end was trimmed by 4 bases and the J gene end by 1 base; junction bases not matched to a gene: 4. For the CDR3, the DNA is TGTGCCAGCAGCCCGGGACAGACCCAAGAGACCCAGTACTTC. Its protein is CASSPGQTQETQYF. Complete variable domain (other parts from reference TRBV9 and TRBJ2-5): DSGVTQTPKHLITATGQRVTLRCSPRSGDLSVYWYQQSLDQGLQFLIQYYNGEERAKGNILERFSAQQFPDLHSELNLSSLELGDSALYFCASSPGQTQETQYFGPGTRLLVL.

This chain joins TRBV4-1 and TRBJ2-1; 8 bases line up with TRBD1. This CDR3 is 16 amino acids long. Germline V gene data show CDR1 as MGHRA and CDR2 as YSYEKL. The junction had 12 bases not matched to a gene; V was cut back by 3 bases and J by 8 bases. The CDR3 sequence is CASSQDPGQGYDEQFF. In DNA, the CDR3 is TGCGCCAGCAGCCAGGACCCCGGACAGGGATACGATGAGCAGTTCTTC.

The CDR3 DNA reads as TGTGCCAGCAGCGAGACTAGCCGGTACAATGAGCAGTTCTTC. The encoded protein is CASSETSRYNEQFF. V is TRBV7-9 and J is TRBJ2-1, with 7 positions matching TRBD2. The CDR3 is 14 residues long. V trimming: 5 bases; J trimming: 4 bases; junction bases outside the gene matches: 5. CDR1 is SEHNR and CDR2 is FQNEAQ in the germline V gene (reference sequence). Full variable domain (missing parts from reference TRBV7-9 and TRBJ2-1): DTGVSQNPRHKITKRGQNVTFRCDPISEHNRLYWYRQTLGQGPEFLTYFQNEAQLEKSRLLSDRFSAERPKGSFSTLEIQRTEQGDSAMYLCASSETSRYNEQFFGPGTRLTVL.

The sample holds one count of this clone. The rearrangement uses TRBV6-5 and TRBJ2-1, with D tentatively TRBD1 (5 bases). Trimming stripped 2 bases from V and 2 bases from J, with 7 bases between. CDR1 and CDR2 from the germline V gene are MNHEY and SVGAGI. CDR3 length: 14 amino acids. The CDR3, as DNA: TGTGCCAGCAGTTACGGGGCTGCCTACAATGAGCAGTTCTTC. Its translation: CASSYGAAYNEQFF.